Listed here are 30 T cell receptor beta chains from one sample, sequenced in a study of cytomegalovirus exposure and HLA in healthy donors. The primer mix had 60 Vbeta and 13 Jbeta primers. Sequencing used immunoSEQ multiplex PCR; TCRdb keeps in-frame clones, though not all of them. The table has 160,000 or so clones, roughly four fifths seen once; the top ten hold about 4.5%. The material sequenced was PBMCs. All receptors derive from a man aged 40-55 years in good health and CMV-seronegative.

The chain uses TRBV4-3 and TRBJ2-3, with a possible D match to TRBD2 (7 bases). Germline V CDR1 and CDR2: LGHNA, YSLEER. The V gene lost 5 bases and the J gene lost 3 bases, with 15 bases spanning the gap. CDR3 length: 15 residues. The CDR3 protein is CASSGGGSRTDTQYF. The DNA of the CDR3 is TGCGCCAGCAGCGGCGGGGGCTCTCGGACAGATACGCAGTATTTT.

The chain recombines TRBV30 with TRBJ1-5, with 7 positions matching TRBD1. Germline lookup yields CDR1 GTSNPN and CDR2 SVGIG (reference sequence). The length of the CDR3 is 16 residues. Germline trimming cut 4 bases from V and 0 bases from J; bases unmatched to any gene: 9. The CDR3 DNA follows: TGTGCCTGGAAATTCGGACAGGATTATAGCAATCAGCCCCAGCATTTT. Its translation is CAWKFGQDYSNQPQHF. Looking up the rest from reference TRBV30 and TRBJ1-5 gives the full variable domain: SQTIHQWPATLVQPVGSPLSLECTVEGTSNPNLYWYRQAAGRGLQLLFYSVGIGQISSEVPQNLSASRPQDRQFILSSKKLLLSDSGFYLCAWKFGQDYSNQPQHFGDGTRLSIL.

The chain combines TRBV27 with TRBJ2-5; tentative D call: TRBD2 (7 bases). Germline CDR1 MNHEY, CDR2 SMNVEV (reference sequence). The CDR3 has 15 residues. Trimming stripped 6 bases from V and 5 bases from J, with 19 bases between. CDR3 DNA sequence: TGTGCCAGCAGACAGTCGGGGGGCGGAGGGGAGACCCAGTACTTC. Its translation: CASRQSGGGGETQYF.

The V gene is TRBV10-3, the J gene TRBJ2-7; D might be TRBD1 (6 bases). The CDR3 runs 14 residues. Germline-derived CDR1 and CDR2 are ENHRY and SYGVKD. V dropped 5 bases and J dropped 6 bases, with 17 bases sitting between them. In DNA, the CDR3 is TGTGCCATCAGTCTCCGGGACACCCCCTCCGAGCAGTACTTC. It codes for CAISLRDTPSEQYF.

The genes are TRBV29-1 and TRBJ1-2, with D hard to call. The CDR3 runs to 12 residues. V was clipped by 3 bases and J by 7 bases, with 12 bases between them. Germline lookup yields CDR1 SQVTM and CDR2 ANQGSEA. Here the CDR3 reads CSVDVRKRGYTF. CDR3 nucleotides: TGCAGCGTTGACGTAAGGAAGCGTGGCTACACCTTC.

This rearrangement joins TRBV5-1 to TRBJ1-3; D unclear. Trimming removed 4 bases from V and 6 bases from J, with 5 bases in between. The CDR3 runs to 11 residues. Looked up from germline, CDR1 is SGHRS and CDR2 is YFSETQ. In DNA form, the CDR3 reads TGCGCCAGCAGCGAGGAAAACACCATATATTTT. This codes for CASSEENTIYF.

CDR3 sequence (DNA): TGTGCCACTGAGCTGAGCTCCTACGAGCAGTACTTC. Protein sequence: CATELSSYEQYF. The chain is built from TRBV25-1 and TRBJ2-7; D is ambiguous. This CDR3 has 12 residues. Germline V gene data show CDR1 as MGHDK and CDR2 as SYGVNS. Trimming pared 10 bases from V and 0 bases from J, leaving 10 bases between.

The gene calls are TRBV7-9 and TRBJ2-3; 9 nucleotides align to TRBD1. Germline V CDR1 and CDR2: SEHNR, FQNEAQ (reference sequence). The V segment lost 5 bases and the J segment 0 bases; nucleotides outside the gene matches: 6. The CDR3 consists of 16 residues. The CDR3, as DNA: TGTGCCAGCAGCCCCGGGACAGGGACCAGCACAGATACGCAGTATTTT. Translating it yields CASSPGTGTSTDTQYF.

The rearrangement uses TRBV30 and TRBJ2-2, with a weak D call TRBD2 (6 bases). The CDR3 is 13 amino acids. CDR1 is GTSNPN, CDR2 SVGIG, per germline (reference sequence). Trimming pared 3 bases from V and 5 bases from J, leaving 10 bases between. The CDR3 nucleotides read TGTGCCTGGAGGGCGACTAGGACCGGGGAGCTGTTTTTT. Encoded protein: CAWRATRTGELFF.

The rearrangement joins TRBV6-1 to TRBJ2-3, with 8 bases fitting TRBD1. Germline-derived CDR1 and CDR2 are MNHNS and SASEGT. This CDR3 is built from 15 residues. The junction had 7 bases not matched to a gene; V was cut back by 2 bases and J by 6 bases. CDR3: CASSEMTGVSDTQYF. DNA of the CDR3: TGTGCCAGCAGTGAAATGACAGGGGTCAGTGATACGCAGTATTTT.

The gene calls are TRBV15 and TRBJ2-3, with D tentatively TRBD2 (6 bases). The V end was cut by 3 bases, the J end by 10 bases, with 11 bases between. The length of the CDR3 is 12 residues. Germline V lookup: CDR1 LNHNV, CDR2 YYDKDF (reference sequence). The CDR3 coding sequence is TGTGCCACCAGCAGGGGACTTTCGGCGCAGTATTTT. Translated, it gives CATSRGLSAQYF.

The chain is built from TRBV7-8 and TRBJ2-5, with D maybe TRBD2 (6 bases). CDR1 is SGHVS and CDR2 is FQNEAQ in the germline V gene. The CDR3 is 13 residues long. V shed 1 base and J shed 8 bases, with 11 bases lying between them. The CDR3 here is CASSLEPGVTQYF. CDR3 sequence (DNA): TGTGCCAGCAGCTTAGAACCGGGGGTAACCCAGTACTTC.

This clone showed up just once. The chain combines TRBV7-3 with TRBJ2-6, with D tentatively TRBD1 (7 bases). This CDR3 has 17 residues. Trimming stripped 5 bases from V and 0 bases from J, with 14 bases between. In germline, CDR1 is SGHTA, CDR2 FQGTGA. CDR3 nucleotide sequence: TGTGCCAGCAGCCCAGGGGGGTCTTTCTCTGGGGCCAACGTCCTGACTTTC. This sequence encodes CASSPGGSFSGANVLTF.

The chain links TRBV19 to TRBJ1-1, with a possible D match to TRBD1 (6 bases). This CDR3 has 14 amino acids. V lost 7 bases to trimming and J lost 2 bases, with 14 bases between them. Looked up from germline, CDR1 is LNHDA and CDR2 is SQIVND (reference sequence). The CDR3 here is CASTTTGFNTEAFF. CDR3 DNA: TGTGCCAGTACCACGACAGGATTTAACACTGAAGCTTTCTTT. Based on the CDR3 plus reference TRBV19 and TRBJ1-1, the full variable domain is DGGITQSPKYLFRKEGQNVTLSCEQNLNHDAMYWYRQDPGQGLRLIYYSQIVNDFQKGDIAEGYSVSREKKESFPLTVTSAQKNPTAFYLCASTTTGFNTEAFFGQGTRLTVV.

This clone was found a few times. This chain joins TRBV7-9 and TRBJ2-2; TRBD2 aligns across 7 bases. Trimming removed 3 bases from V and 5 bases from J; junction bases left unmatched: 3. Per the germline V gene, CDR1 is SEHNR and CDR2 is FQNEAQ (reference sequence). The CDR3 covers 14 residues. The CDR3 spells CASSFGTTTGELFF. The CDR3 coding sequence is TGTGCCAGCAGCTTCGGGACTACGACCGGGGAGCTGTTTTTT.

The chain combines TRBV5-1 with TRBJ2-3, with TRBD1 identical over 7 bases. The germline CDR1 and CDR2 sequences are SGHRS and YFSETQ. V shed 3 bases and J 0 bases; nucleotides not matched to a gene: 1. The CDR3 extends over 14 amino acids. The CDR3: CASSWGQSTDTQYF. The CDR3, as DNA: TGCGCCAGCAGCTGGGGACAGAGCACAGATACGCAGTATTTT.

This sequence joins TRBV5-4 and TRBJ2-7, with TRBD1 identical over 9 bases. The CDR3 has 15 residues. V shed 2 bases, J shed 3 bases, and the junction held 6 bases outside the gene matches. CDR1 is SGHNT and CDR2 is YYREEE in the germline V gene (reference sequence). The DNA of the CDR3 is TGTGCCAGCAGCTTTCCGGGACAGGGTAGCTACGAGCAGTACTTC. Protein sequence: CASSFPGQGSYEQYF.

The chain carries TRBV4-3 and TRBJ1-1; the D gene is possibly TRBD1 (5 bases). The germline CDR1 and CDR2 sequences are LGHNA and YSLEER. Trimming took off 2 bases at V and 3 bases at J, with 13 bases between the two ends. The CDR3 spans 15 residues. This chain's CDR3 is CASSQIRAEYTEAFF. The CDR3 region has the DNA TGCGCCAGCAGCCAAATCAGGGCAGAGTACACTGAAGCTTTCTTT.

This chain links TRBV27 with TRBJ1-3; no clear D. Deletions cut 5 bases from V and 4 bases from J, with 12 bases between. The CDR3 is made up of 14 amino acids. Germline CDR1 MNHEY, CDR2 SMNVEV (reference sequence). The CDR3 loop is CASSPGLQGNTIYF. The CDR3 DNA follows: TGTGCCAGCAGTCCGGGATTACAGGGAAACACCATATATTTT.

Here the CDR3 DNA reads TGTGCCAGCAGTTACTCTGGTGCCCGGTCCGAGACCCAGTACTTC. It translates to CASSYSGARSETQYF. V usage is TRBV6-5 and J usage is TRBJ2-5, with no clear D. The CDR3 has 15 residues. V shed 0 bases and J shed 5 bases, with 13 bases lying between them. The V gene's germline CDR1 is MNHEY and CDR2 SVGAGI.

This clone appeared once. The chain links TRBV5-1 to TRBJ2-5; possible D gene TRBD1, 7 bases. The germline V and J ends were trimmed by 4 bases and 5 bases, with 15 bases remaining between them. The CDR3 extends over 14 amino acids. Germline V CDR1 and CDR2: SGHRS, YFSETQ. The CDR3 nucleotides are TGCGCCAGCAGCAGGTGGGCAGGGGGGGAGACCCAGTACTTC. It specifies CASSRWAGGETQYF.

The chain couples TRBV4-1 to TRBJ2-1, with 8 positions matching TRBD2. Per germline, CDR1 MGHRA and CDR2 YSYEKL. This CDR3 has 14 residues. With V trimmed by 1 base and J by 8 bases, 4 bases remained unmatched. The CDR3 DNA sequence: TGCGCCAGCAGCCAAGTCGGGGGGGGTGATGAGCAGTTCTTC. Translating gives CASSQVGGGDEQFF.

To note about this clone: The same CDR3 also results from other DNA sequences found in this sample. The CDR3 is CAWAGGNTEAFF. CDR3 sequence (DNA): TGTGCCTGGGCCGGAGGGAACACTGAAGCTTTCTTT. V and J are TRBV30 and TRBJ1-1; D not certain. The CDR3 extends over 12 amino acids. Germline values: CDR1 GTSNPN, CDR2 SVGIG (reference sequence). Deletions cut 5 bases from V and 1 base from J, with 8 bases between.

V and J are TRBV6-1 and TRBJ2-7; D is undetermined. The germline gives CDR1 MNHNS, CDR2 SASEGT. The ends were cut back, 6 bases at V and 2 bases at J, with 8 bases in the middle. CDR3 size: 12 residues. CDR3 protein: CASRTIPYEQYF. CDR3 coding DNA: TGTGCCAGCAGGACAATCCCCTACGAGCAGTACTTC.

The rearrangement links TRBV7-9 to TRBJ1-5; TRBD1 matches 9 bases. CDR3 length: 16 amino acids. Per germline, CDR1 SEHNR and CDR2 FQNEAQ (reference sequence). V lost 0 bases and J lost 6; bases outside the gene matches: 6. The CDR3 sequence is CASSLALGQGIQPQHF. For the CDR3, the DNA is TGTGCCAGCAGCTTAGCGTTGGGACAGGGTATTCAGCCCCAGCATTTT.

This chain connects TRBV21-1 to TRBJ2-5; TRBD1 is the table's D call and was not checked against the DNA. TRBV21-1 is a pseudogene locus. The CDR3 is 13 amino acids. The CDR3 loop reads CASSSGHQETQYF. The CDR3 DNA sequence: TGTGCCAGCAGCTCGGGACATCAAGAGACCCAGTACTTC.

V is TRBV10-3 and J is TRBJ2-7; 9 nucleotides line up with TRBD1. CDR1 is ENHRY, CDR2 SYGVKD, per germline. The CDR3 has 13 amino acids. The V segment lost 7 bases and the J segment 5 bases; nucleotides outside the gene matches: 6. The CDR3 sequence is CAINIGTGHEQYF. Here the CDR3 DNA reads TGTGCCATCAACATCGGGACAGGGCACGAGCAGTACTTC.

The chain employs TRBV27 and TRBJ2-3, with a weak D call TRBD2 (5 bases). Germline V gives CDR1 MNHEY, CDR2 SMNVEV (reference sequence). V was clipped by 2 bases and J by 2 bases, with 11 bases between them. The CDR3 has 15 residues. The CDR3 DNA sequence: TGTGCCAGCAGTTTAAGCGGACTGAACACAGATACGCAGTATTTT. Translating it yields CASSLSGLNTDTQYF.

The V call is TRBV4-1, the J call TRBJ2-7; 10 bases line up with TRBD1. The germline V gene has CDR1 MGHRA and CDR2 YSYEKL. This CDR3 is 15 amino acids long. J lost 5 bases, V lost 4 bases, and 8 bases had no gene match. The CDR3 protein is CASSRGQGRVDEQYF. DNA of the CDR3: TGCGCCAGCAGCCGGGGACAGGGGAGAGTGGACGAGCAGTACTTC.

The chain employs TRBV9 and TRBJ2-7, with D perhaps TRBD1 (5 bases). The CDR3 totals 14 residues. CDR1 is SGDLS, CDR2 YYNGEE, per germline. V was cut by 5 bases and J by 4 bases, with 16 bases left in between. CDR3 nucleotide sequence: TGTGCCAGCAGTACAGGAGTACCCTCGTACGAGCAGTACTTC. Translation: CASSTGVPSYEQYF.